These 4 T cell receptor beta chains came from one sample sequenced in a study of T cell responses to AZD1222 COVID-19 vaccine listed by TCRdb under 2021. Library preparation used the immunoSEQ multiplex PCR assay. Entries here come from immuneACCESS through TCRdb and include only in-frame sequences with V and J called. Some clones fail to appear in such tables; in the studies checked, an unresolved V gene covers under half of the shortfall, and the cause of the remainder is unknown. This sample has about 100,000 clones in its table, and around nine tenths of those were observed once. The ten top clones hold 15% to 20% of the sample. The time point label, read with the paper, signifies: baseline before first vaccination. Material: peripheral blood, obtained on day 0 of AZD1222 vaccination. These receptors were collected from an adult in good health.

The gene calls are TRBV5-1 and TRBJ2-3, with 11 bases that match TRBD1. Germline CDR1 reads SGHRS; CDR2 reads YFSETQ. The CDR3 is made up of 15 amino acids. V was clipped by 2 bases and J by 5 bases; unmatched bases: 4. The CDR3 bases are TGCGCCAGCAGCTTTCGGGGACAGGGGGGAGATACGCAGTATTTT. This sequence encodes CASSFRGQGGDTQYF.

The chain links TRBV28 to TRBJ1-6; D is ambiguous. Trimming shortened V by 2 bases and J by 9 bases, and 5 bases separated the two germline ends. This CDR3 spans 12 amino acids. Germline V gene data show CDR1 as MDHEN and CDR2 as SYDVKM. Here the CDR3 reads CASSLQVSPLHF. The CDR3 DNA follows: TGTGCCAGCAGTTTACAGGTTTCACCCCTCCACTTT.

This chain uses TRBV3-1 (or the pseudogene TRBV3-2) with TRBJ2-1; D is perhaps TRBD2 (6 bases). Germline V gene sequence: CDR1 LGHDT, CDR2 YNNKEL (reference sequence). This CDR3 has 16 residues. The germline V and J ends were trimmed by 0 bases and 4 bases, with 13 bases remaining between them. The CDR3 coding sequence is TGTGCCAGCAGCCAAGATTGGAGGGGTGATTACAATGAGCAGTTCTTC. Its translation is CASSQDWRGDYNEQFF.

The chain joins TRBV7-8 to TRBJ2-4, with TRBD2 matching over 8 bases. Germline CDR1 is SGHVS and CDR2 is FQNEAQ. V shed 5 bases, J shed 9 bases, and the junction held 3 bases outside the gene matches. This CDR3 has 12 amino acids. CDR3: CASSPSGSIQYF. CDR3 coding DNA: TGTGCCAGCAGCCCCAGCGGGAGCATTCAGTACTTC.